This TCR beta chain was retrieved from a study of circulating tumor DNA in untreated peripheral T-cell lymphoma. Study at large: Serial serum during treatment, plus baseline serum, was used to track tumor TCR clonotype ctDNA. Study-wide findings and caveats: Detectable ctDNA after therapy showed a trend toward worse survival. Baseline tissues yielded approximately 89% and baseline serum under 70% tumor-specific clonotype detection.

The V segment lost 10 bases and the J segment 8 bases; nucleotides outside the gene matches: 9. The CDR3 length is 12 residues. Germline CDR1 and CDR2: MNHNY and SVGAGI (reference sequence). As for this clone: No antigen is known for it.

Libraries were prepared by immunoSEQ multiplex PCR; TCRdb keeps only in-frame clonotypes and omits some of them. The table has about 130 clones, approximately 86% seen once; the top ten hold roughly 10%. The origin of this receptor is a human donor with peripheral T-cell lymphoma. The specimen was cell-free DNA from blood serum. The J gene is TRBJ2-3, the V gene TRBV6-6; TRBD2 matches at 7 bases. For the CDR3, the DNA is TGTGCCACCGGGGGGACGGTCCGTACGCAGTATTTT. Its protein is CATGGTVRTQYF.